The 31 T cell receptor beta chains presented below share a single source sample, sequenced in a study of T cells after yellow fever vaccination. TCRdb re-derived calls from the 5' RACE reads in MiXCR, one entry per CDR3 protein. The profile shows some 350,000 distinct CDR3 sequences, almost 4% of them singletons. The material was PBMCs, obtained 5 days after the yellow fever booster vaccination. Source of these receptors: a man aged 18 to 29 who received the YFV17D yellow fever vaccine.

The V and J genes are TRBV9 and TRBJ2-2, with D perhaps TRBD1 (5 bases). V shed 3 bases and J shed 3 bases, with 9 bases lying between them. The CDR3 sequence is 14 residues long. The germline V gene encodes CDR1 SGDLS and CDR2 YYNGEE. The CDR3 region has the DNA TGTGCCAGCAGCGGAGGACAAGACACCGGGGAGCTGTTTTTT. This gives the protein CASSGGQDTGELFF.

This clonotype was recorded a few times. The chain has TRBV4-1 and TRBJ2-7; TRBD1 is a possible D gene (6 bases). Deletions cut 4 bases from V and 5 bases from J, with 24 bases between. The V gene's germline CDR1 is MGHRA and CDR2 YSYEKL. The CDR3 runs to 17 residues. The CDR3 DNA follows: TGCGCCAGCAGCCGCACAGGGCGTCAGACGTCGTCGGACGAGCAGTACTTC. It specifies CASSRTGRQTSSDEQYF.

This clonotype was counted between two and nine times. V usage is TRBV2 and J usage is TRBJ2-3; D is unresolved. CDR1 is SNHLY, CDR2 FYNNEI, per germline. This CDR3 contains 13 residues. V lost 0 bases and J lost 7, with 8 bases in between. The CDR3 nucleotides read TGTGCCAGCAGTGAAGCTACGGGTTATACGCAGTATTTT. The encoded protein is CASSEATGYTQYF.

This clonotype was picked up a small number of times. The rearrangement links TRBV30 to TRBJ2-4; no clear D. V lost 0 bases and J lost 7, with 13 bases in between. The CDR3 length is 14 residues. The V gene's germline CDR1 is GTSNPN and CDR2 SVGIG (reference sequence). The CDR3 DNA is TGTGCCTGGAGTGTACTAAGCAGTTCGAACATTCAGTACTTC. It codes for CAWSVLSSSNIQYF.

This clonotype was recorded a few times. CDR3 residues: CASSQEGMRLRFF. For the CDR3, the DNA is TGCGCCAGCAGCCAAGAAGGTATGCGTCTGCGGTTCTTC. The V gene is TRBV4-1, the J gene TRBJ2-1; D unclear. Trimming left V 0 bases short and J 15 bases short, with 15 bases between. This CDR3 is built from 13 residues. From germline, CDR1 is MGHRA and CDR2 YSYEKL.

This sequence joins TRBV28 and TRBJ2-7; D gene uncertain. The V gene's germline CDR1 is MDHEN and CDR2 SYDVKM. V was cut by 6 bases and J by 0 bases, with 9 bases left in between. This CDR3 has 13 residues. CDR3 sequence reads: CASSTMSSYEQYV. CDR3 bases: TGTGCCAGCAGCACCATGAGCTCCTACGAGCAGTACGTC.

This clonotype was seen more than once but under ten times. J is TRBJ1-2 and V is TRBV5-1; TRBD1 agrees at 8 bases. V lost 3 bases and J lost 6; bases outside the gene matches: 10. Germline lookup yields CDR1 SGHRS and CDR2 YFSETQ. The CDR3 contains 15 residues. CDR3 residues: CASSSPGQGPDGYTF. DNA for the CDR3: TGCGCCAGCAGCTCGCCCGGACAGGGTCCGGATGGCTACACCTTC.

This clonotype was counted many times. The J gene is TRBJ2-7, the V gene TRBV6-2 or TRBV6-3; possible D gene TRBD2, 6 bases. V was pared by 2 bases and J by 3 bases, with 11 bases between. Germline loops: CDR1 MNHEY, CDR2 SVGEGT. CDR3 length equals 14 residues. The CDR3 bases are TGTGCCAGCAGTTACGTCGGACTAAACTACGAGCAGTACTTC. It translates to CASSYVGLNYEQYF.

This clonotype was counted only a few times. The chain is built from TRBV12-3 or TRBV12-4 and TRBJ2-7; tentatively, D is TRBD2 (5 bases). The CDR3 extends over 13 amino acids. V was shortened by 5 bases and J by 3 bases, with 11 bases between the two germline ends. CDR3 residues: CASSLERGYEQYF. The CDR3 coding sequence is TGTGCCAGCAGTCTAGAACGGGGCTACGAGCAGTACTTC.

This clonotype was detected a few times. V gene TRBV5-1 combines with J gene TRBJ2-4, with 9 bases matching TRBD2. The CDR3 runs to 17 residues. Germline V gives CDR1 SGHRS, CDR2 YFSETQ. The V and J ends lost 1 base and 1 base, in that order; junction bases with no gene match: 6. In nucleotides, the CDR3 is TGCGCCAGCAGCTTGTATCTAGCGGGGTTGGCCAAAAACATTCAGTACTTC. This sequence encodes CASSLYLAGLAKNIQYF.

This clonotype was picked up a small number of times. DNA of the CDR3: TGCGCCAGCAGCCAAGGACTCCACACCGGGGAGCTGTTTTTT. Residues: CASSQGLHTGELFF. The V and J genes are TRBV4-3 and TRBJ2-2; no firm D call. In germline, CDR1 is LGHNA, CDR2 YSLEER. V lost 1 base to trimming and J lost 3 bases, with 6 bases between them. This CDR3 comprises 14 residues.

This clonotype occurred once. The V gene is TRBV15, the J gene TRBJ2-5; the match to TRBD1 covers 9 bases. The CDR3 consists of 15 residues. Germline CDR1 is LNHNV and CDR2 is YYDKDF (reference sequence). With 1 base clipped from V and 3 bases from J, the junction kept 3 bases outside the gene matches. The CDR3 DNA sequence: TGTGCCACCAGCAGAGGGGGACAGGGCGAAGAGACCCAGTACTTC. Its protein is CATSRGGQGEETQYF.

This clonotype was observed a few times. The germline gene is not matched at one end of the junction; a read error may be the cause. The J gene is TRBJ1-4, the V gene TRBV7-2, with 9 positions matching TRBD1. CDR1 SGHTA and CDR2 FQGNSA come from the germline V gene. The CDR3 spans 13 residues. The CDR3 is CASSARTGAESVF. The CDR3 DNA is TGTGCCAGCAGCGCCAGGACAGGGGCAGAATCGGTTTTT.

The table lists this clonotype with a few counts. The chain is built from TRBV7-9 and TRBJ2-3; D is unresolved. Germline CDR1 is SEHNR and CDR2 is FQNEAQ (reference sequence). CDR3 length equals 14 residues. V lost 6 bases and J 2 bases, leaving 12 bases between the germline ends. This CDR3 reads CASSSPSATDTQYF. The CDR3 DNA reads TGTGCCAGCAGTTCCCCTTCTGCCACAGATACGCAGTATTTT.

This clonotype was seen only a few times. The chain uses TRBV18 and TRBJ2-1; 7 bases align to TRBD1. CDR1 and CDR2 (germline): KGHSH, LQKENI. V shed 8 bases and J 4 bases; nucleotides not matched to a gene: 8. This CDR3 contains 14 residues. The chain's CDR3 is CASGTGQTYNEQFF. The DNA of the CDR3 is TGTGCCAGCGGAACGGGACAGACTTACAATGAGCAGTTCTTC.

This clonotype was recorded many times. The chain is built from TRBV12-3 or TRBV12-4 and TRBJ1-6; 7 nucleotides match TRBD1. Unmatched junction bases numbered 6, after V lost 6 bases and J lost 7 bases. The CDR3 has 14 amino acids. The CDR3 sequence: CASRRGQNNSPLHF. CDR3 sequence (DNA): TGTGCCAGCAGGCGGGGACAGAACAATTCACCCCTCCACTTT.

This clonotype was seen ten or more times. The chain uses TRBV7-9 and TRBJ1-2, with D maybe TRBD1 (5 bases). The CDR3 loop spans 15 amino acids. Trimming left V 1 base short and J 8 bases short, with 17 bases between. From germline, CDR1 is SEHNR and CDR2 FQNEAQ (reference sequence). The CDR3 sequence: CASSLGIPDGAGYTF. CDR3 DNA sequence: TGTGCCAGCAGCTTAGGGATCCCCGACGGGGCCGGCTACACCTTC.

The chain links TRBV29-1 to TRBJ2-3; tentative D call: TRBD1 (8 bases). The V end lost 2 bases, the J end lost 5 bases, and 14 bases lay between the germline ends. The CDR3 extends over 14 amino acids. Germline assignment: CDR1 SQVTM and CDR2 ANQGSEA. The CDR3 region is CSVESHRGGDTQYF. The CDR3 bases are TGCAGCGTTGAAAGTCACAGGGGGGGAGATACGCAGTATTTT.

Here the CDR3 DNA reads TGCGCCAGCACCCAGCGGGATACTAGCACAGATACGCAGTATTTT. Translation: CASTQRDTSTDTQYF. The V and J genes are TRBV4-1 and TRBJ2-3; 7 bases are shared with TRBD2. There are 15 residues in the CDR3. CDR1 and CDR2 from the germline V gene are MGHRA and YSYEKL. V dropped 7 bases and J dropped 0; count of bases not matched to a gene: 7.

The chain combines TRBV20-1 with TRBJ2-7; D is perhaps TRBD2 (6 bases). From germline, CDR1 is DFQATT and CDR2 SNEGSKA (reference sequence). The CDR3 length is 15 residues. Trimming cost V 5 bases and J 1 base, with 18 bases left between them. CDR3 protein: CSAEPLSEGSYEQYF. The CDR3 nucleotides are TGCAGTGCTGAGCCTTTATCGGAGGGTTCCTACGAGCAGTACTTC.

The J gene is TRBJ2-3, the V gene TRBV25-1; D possibly corresponds to TRBD2 (6 bases). V was pared by 6 bases and J by 0 bases, with 13 bases between. This CDR3 spans 15 amino acids. The germline V gene encodes CDR1 MGHDK and CDR2 SYGVNS. CDR3 nucleotides: TGTGCCAGCAGGAGGAACGGGAGAAGCACAGATACGCAGTATTTT. This encodes CASRRNGRSTDTQYF.

The gene calls are TRBV29-1 and TRBJ1-1; 9 positions match TRBD1. Germline lookup yields CDR1 SQVTM and CDR2 ANQGSEA. V was clipped by 6 bases and J by 4 bases; unmatched bases: 9. The CDR3 runs to 14 residues. The CDR3 loop reads CSVGQGSDFTEAFF. CDR3 nucleotide sequence: TGCAGCGTGGGACAGGGATCTGATTTCACTGAAGCTTTCTTT. Supplemented by reference TRBV29-1 and TRBJ1-1, the full variable domain reads SAVISQKPSRDICQRGTSLTIQCQVDSQVTMMFWYRQQPGQSLTLIATANQGSEATYESGFVIDKFPISRPNLTFSTLTVSNMSPEDSSIYLCSVGQGSDFTEAFFGQGTRLTVV.

Only a few counts were recorded for this clonotype. The chain is built from TRBV18 and TRBJ1-4, with 7 bases identical to TRBD1. V shed 3 bases, J shed 5 bases, and the junction held 6 bases outside the gene matches. Germline V gene data show CDR1 as KGHSH and CDR2 as LQKENI. The CDR3 consists of 15 residues. The CDR3 coding sequence is TGTGCCAGCTCACCGACAGGGATGGAGAATGAAAAACTGTTTTTT. Translation gives CASSPTGMENEKLFF.

The chain combines TRBV9 with TRBJ1-1; 9 positions agree with TRBD1. J lost 6 bases, V lost 3 bases, and 3 bases had no gene match. The CDR3 runs to 13 residues. Germline values: CDR1 SGDLS, CDR2 YYNGEE. The CDR3 loop reads CASSARQGAEAFF. CDR3 coding DNA: TGTGCCAGCAGCGCCAGACAGGGGGCTGAAGCTTTCTTT.

This clonotype has a count of ten or more. This chain joins TRBV7-3 and TRBJ2-2; D unresolved. Germline lookup yields CDR1 SGHTA and CDR2 FQGTGA. The V and J ends lost 2 bases and 0 bases respectively, with 7 bases between them. The CDR3 loop spans 15 amino acids. The CDR3 nucleotides read TGTGCCAGCAGCTTATTTGGAACGAACACCGGGGAGCTGTTTTTT. It codes for CASSLFGTNTGELFF.

This clonotype was observed at least ten times. The rearrangement uses TRBV9 and TRBJ2-5; 9 positions match TRBD2. Trimming removed 0 bases from V and 8 bases from J; junction bases left unmatched: 14. Germline V lookup: CDR1 SGDLS, CDR2 YYNGEE. The CDR3 covers 17 residues. CDR3 nucleotide sequence: TGTGCCAGCAGCGTAGCTAGCCAAGCGGGGGGCCCGTTAACCCAGTACTTC. Its protein is CASSVASQAGGPLTQYF.

This clonotype was seen only a few times. The chain has TRBV11-2 and TRBJ2-3; D possibly matches TRBD1 or TRBD2 (5 bases each). The CDR3 covers 14 residues. Deletions cut 4 bases from V and 8 bases from J, with 16 bases between. Germline loops: CDR1 SGHAT, CDR2 FQNNGV. Written as DNA, the CDR3 is TGTGCCAGCAGCTACGGGACGTCGGCGGTTACGCAGTATTTT. Its translation is CASSYGTSAVTQYF.

V and J are TRBV6-1 and TRBJ2-7; D call uncertain. CDR1 is MNHNS and CDR2 is SASEGT in the germline V gene. V shed 7 bases and J shed 6 bases, with 10 bases lying between them. This CDR3 is 11 amino acids long. The CDR3 protein is CASKETGEQYF. The CDR3 DNA is TGTGCCAGCAAAGAGACCGGCGAGCAGTACTTC.

This clonotype has more than one count but fewer than ten. V usage is TRBV7-2 and J usage is TRBJ1-5; 9 nucleotides agree with TRBD1. This CDR3 region has 15 residues. Per germline, CDR1 SGHTA and CDR2 FQGNSA. V shed 2 bases, J shed 3 bases, and the junction held 2 bases outside the gene matches. The CDR3 DNA reads as TGTGCCAGCAGCTTAACAGGGGGCGCCAATCAGCCCCAGCATTTT. Its translation: CASSLTGGANQPQHF.

This clonotype was found many times. The chain uses TRBV6-2 or TRBV6-3 and TRBJ1-1, with D hard to call. Trimming removed 2 bases at V and 7 bases at J, with 5 bases between. CDR1 MNHEY and CDR2 SVGEGT come from the germline V gene. This CDR3 has 11 residues. Written as DNA, the CDR3 is TGTGCCAGCAGTTACAAAAATGAAGCTTTCTTT. This sequence encodes CASSYKNEAFF.

This clonotype was seen only a few times. J is TRBJ1-4 and V is TRBV4-3; TRBD1 agrees at 8 bases. V dropped 0 bases and J dropped 5; count of bases not matched to a gene: 11. This CDR3 is built from 18 residues. Germline loops: CDR1 LGHNA, CDR2 YSLEER. CDR3 region: CASSQEAHRQGANEKLFF. The DNA for the CDR3 is TGCGCCAGCAGCCAAGAAGCCCATCGCCAGGGGGCGAATGAAAAACTGTTTTTT.